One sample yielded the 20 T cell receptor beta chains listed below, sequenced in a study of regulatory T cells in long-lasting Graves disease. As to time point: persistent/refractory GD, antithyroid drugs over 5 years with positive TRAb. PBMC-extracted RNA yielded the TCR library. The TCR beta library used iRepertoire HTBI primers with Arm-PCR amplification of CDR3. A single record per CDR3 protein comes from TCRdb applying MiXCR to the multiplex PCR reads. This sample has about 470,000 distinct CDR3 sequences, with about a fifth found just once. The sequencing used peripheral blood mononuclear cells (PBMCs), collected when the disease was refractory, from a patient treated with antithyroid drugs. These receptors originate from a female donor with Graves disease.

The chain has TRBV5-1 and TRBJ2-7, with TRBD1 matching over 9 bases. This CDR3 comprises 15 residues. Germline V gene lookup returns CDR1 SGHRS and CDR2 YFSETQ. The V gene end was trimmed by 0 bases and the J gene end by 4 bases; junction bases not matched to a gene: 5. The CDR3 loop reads CASSLAQGALYEQYF. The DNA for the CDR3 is TGCGCCAGCAGCTTGGCACAGGGGGCGTTATACGAGCAGTACTTC.

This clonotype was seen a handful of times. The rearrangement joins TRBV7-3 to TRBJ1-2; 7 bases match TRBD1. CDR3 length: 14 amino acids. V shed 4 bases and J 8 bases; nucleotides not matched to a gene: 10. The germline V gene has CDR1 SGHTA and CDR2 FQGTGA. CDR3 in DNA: TGTGCCAGCAGCTCCGGACAGGCTGACCGGGGCTACACCTTC. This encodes CASSSGQADRGYTF.

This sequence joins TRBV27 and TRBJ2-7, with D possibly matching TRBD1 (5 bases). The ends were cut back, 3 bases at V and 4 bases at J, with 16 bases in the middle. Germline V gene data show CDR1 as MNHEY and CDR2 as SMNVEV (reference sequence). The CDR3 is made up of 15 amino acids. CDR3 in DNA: TGTGCCAGCAGTTTCCAGGGATTTCGAGCATACGAGCAGTACTTC. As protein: CASSFQGFRAYEQYF.

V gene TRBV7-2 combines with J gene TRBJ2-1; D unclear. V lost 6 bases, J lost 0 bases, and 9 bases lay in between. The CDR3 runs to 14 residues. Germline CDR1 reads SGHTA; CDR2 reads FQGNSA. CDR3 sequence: CASSPLFSYNEQFF. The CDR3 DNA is TGTGCCAGCAGTCCTTTGTTCTCCTACAATGAGCAGTTCTTC.

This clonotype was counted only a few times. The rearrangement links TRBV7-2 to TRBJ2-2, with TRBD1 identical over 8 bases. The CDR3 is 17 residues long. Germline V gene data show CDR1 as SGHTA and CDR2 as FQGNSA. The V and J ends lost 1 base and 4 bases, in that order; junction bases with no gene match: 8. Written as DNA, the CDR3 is TGTGCCAGCAGCTTAGTTATAGGGACAGGTCGCACCGGGGAGCTGTTTTTT. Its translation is CASSLVIGTGRTGELFF.

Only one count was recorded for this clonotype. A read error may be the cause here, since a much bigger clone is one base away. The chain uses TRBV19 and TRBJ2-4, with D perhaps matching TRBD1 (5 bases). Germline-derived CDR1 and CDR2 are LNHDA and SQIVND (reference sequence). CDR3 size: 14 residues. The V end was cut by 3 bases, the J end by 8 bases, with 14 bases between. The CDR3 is CASSIWQATDIQYF. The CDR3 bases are TGTGCCAGTAGTATTTGGCAGGCGACAGACATTCAGTACTTC. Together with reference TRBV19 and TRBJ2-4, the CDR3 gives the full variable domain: DGGITQSPKYLFRKEGQNVTLSCEQNLNHDAMYWYRQDPGQGLRLIYYSQIVNDFQKGDIAEGYSVSREKKESFPLTVTSAQKNPTAFYLCASSIWQATDIQYFGAGTRLSVL.

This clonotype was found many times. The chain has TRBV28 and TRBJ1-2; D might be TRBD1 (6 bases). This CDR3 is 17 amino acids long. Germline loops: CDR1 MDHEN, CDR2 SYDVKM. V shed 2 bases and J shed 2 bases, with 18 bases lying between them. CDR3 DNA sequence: TGTGCCAGCAGTTTAATCGACAGGCGGCCCCTGAACTATGGCTACACCTTC. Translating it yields CASSLIDRRPLNYGYTF.

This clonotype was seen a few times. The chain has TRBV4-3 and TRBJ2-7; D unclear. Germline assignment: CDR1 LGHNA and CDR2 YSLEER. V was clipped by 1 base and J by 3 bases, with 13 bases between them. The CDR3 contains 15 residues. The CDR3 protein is CASSQVVRGFYEQYF. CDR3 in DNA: TGCGCCAGCAGCCAAGTAGTCAGAGGATTCTACGAGCAGTACTTC.

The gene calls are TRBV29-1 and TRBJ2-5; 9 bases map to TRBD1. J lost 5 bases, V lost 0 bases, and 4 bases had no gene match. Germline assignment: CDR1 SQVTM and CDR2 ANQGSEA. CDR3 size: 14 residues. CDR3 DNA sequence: TGCAGCGTTGAAGACGCGGGACAGGGCGAGACCCAGTACTTC. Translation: CSVEDAGQGETQYF.

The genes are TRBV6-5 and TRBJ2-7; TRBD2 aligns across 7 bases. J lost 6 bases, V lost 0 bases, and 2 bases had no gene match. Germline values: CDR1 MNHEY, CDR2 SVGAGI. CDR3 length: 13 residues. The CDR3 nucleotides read TGTGCCAGCAGTTACTCGTGGGGGGGCGAGCAGTACTTC. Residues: CASSYSWGGEQYF.

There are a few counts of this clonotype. CDR3 coding DNA: TGTGCCAGCAGCATACCCGGGACAGGGAAATATGGCTACACCTTC. Translated: CASSIPGTGKYGYTF. The chain links TRBV5-6 to TRBJ1-2; 9 bases are a match to TRBD1. The CDR3 consists of 15 residues. Germline V gene data show CDR1 as SGHDT and CDR2 as YYEEEE. The trim removed 4 bases at V and 5 bases at J, leaving 9 bases unmatched.

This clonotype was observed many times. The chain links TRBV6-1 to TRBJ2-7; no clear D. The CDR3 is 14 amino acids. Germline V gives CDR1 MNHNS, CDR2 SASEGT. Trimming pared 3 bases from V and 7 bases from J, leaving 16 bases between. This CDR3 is CASSDKTSPGEQYF. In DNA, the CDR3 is TGTGCCAGCAGTGACAAGACAAGCCCCGGGGAGCAGTACTTC.

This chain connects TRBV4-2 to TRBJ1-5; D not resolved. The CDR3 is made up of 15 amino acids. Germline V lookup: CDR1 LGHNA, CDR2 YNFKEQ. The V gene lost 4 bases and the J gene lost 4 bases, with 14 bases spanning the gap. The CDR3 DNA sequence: TGTGCCAGCAGCCTGGATCGGGCCCTAAATCAGCCCCAGCATTTT. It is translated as CASSLDRALNQPQHF.

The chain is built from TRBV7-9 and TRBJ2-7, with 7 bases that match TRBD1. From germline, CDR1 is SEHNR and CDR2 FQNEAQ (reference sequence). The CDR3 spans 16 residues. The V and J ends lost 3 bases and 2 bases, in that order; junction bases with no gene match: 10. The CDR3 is CASSFGLEQGAYEQYF. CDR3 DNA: TGTGCCAGCAGCTTTGGGCTGGAGCAGGGGGCCTACGAGCAGTACTTC.

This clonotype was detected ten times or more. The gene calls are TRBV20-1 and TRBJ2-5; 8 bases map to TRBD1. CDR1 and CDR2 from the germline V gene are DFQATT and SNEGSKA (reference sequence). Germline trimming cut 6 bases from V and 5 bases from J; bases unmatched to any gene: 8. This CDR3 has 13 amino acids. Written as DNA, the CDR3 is TGCAGTGCCCGGCGGACAGGGAGGGAGACCCAGTACTTC. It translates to CSARRTGRETQYF.

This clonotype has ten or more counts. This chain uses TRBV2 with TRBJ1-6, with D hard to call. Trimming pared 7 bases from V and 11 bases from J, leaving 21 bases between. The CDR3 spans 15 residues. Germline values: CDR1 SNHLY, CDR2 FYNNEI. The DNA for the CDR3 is TGTGCCAGCACCGAAAGTTTCACCCGGGCCCCACCCCTCCACTTT. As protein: CASTESFTRAPPLHF.

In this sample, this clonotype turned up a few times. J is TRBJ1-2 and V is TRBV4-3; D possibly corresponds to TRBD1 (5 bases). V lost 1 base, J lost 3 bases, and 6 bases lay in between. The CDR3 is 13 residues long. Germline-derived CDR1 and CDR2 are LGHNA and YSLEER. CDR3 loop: CASSQVGDYGYTF. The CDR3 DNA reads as TGCGCCAGCAGCCAAGTAGGGGACTATGGCTACACCTTC.

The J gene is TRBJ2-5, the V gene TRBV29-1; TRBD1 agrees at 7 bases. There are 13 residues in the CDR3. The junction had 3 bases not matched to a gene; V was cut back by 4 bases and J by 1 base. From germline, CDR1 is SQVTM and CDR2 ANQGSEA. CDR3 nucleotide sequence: TGCAGCGTTGGACAGGGCCCCCAAGAGACCCAGTACTTC. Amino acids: CSVGQGPQETQYF.

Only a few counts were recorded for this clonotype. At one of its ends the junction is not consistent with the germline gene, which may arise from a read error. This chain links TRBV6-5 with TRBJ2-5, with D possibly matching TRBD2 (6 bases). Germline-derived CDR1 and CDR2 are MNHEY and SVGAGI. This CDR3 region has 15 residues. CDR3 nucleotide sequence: TGTGCCAGCAGTTATTGGGGGGTCTACCAGGAGACCCAGTACTTC. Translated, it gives CASSYWGVYQETQYF.

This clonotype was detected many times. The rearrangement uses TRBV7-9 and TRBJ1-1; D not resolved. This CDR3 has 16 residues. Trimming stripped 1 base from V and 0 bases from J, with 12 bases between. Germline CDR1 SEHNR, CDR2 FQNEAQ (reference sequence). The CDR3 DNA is TGTGCCAGCAGCTTAGATCTCGCAGGCCTGAACACTGAAGCTTTCTTT. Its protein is CASSLDLAGLNTEAFF.